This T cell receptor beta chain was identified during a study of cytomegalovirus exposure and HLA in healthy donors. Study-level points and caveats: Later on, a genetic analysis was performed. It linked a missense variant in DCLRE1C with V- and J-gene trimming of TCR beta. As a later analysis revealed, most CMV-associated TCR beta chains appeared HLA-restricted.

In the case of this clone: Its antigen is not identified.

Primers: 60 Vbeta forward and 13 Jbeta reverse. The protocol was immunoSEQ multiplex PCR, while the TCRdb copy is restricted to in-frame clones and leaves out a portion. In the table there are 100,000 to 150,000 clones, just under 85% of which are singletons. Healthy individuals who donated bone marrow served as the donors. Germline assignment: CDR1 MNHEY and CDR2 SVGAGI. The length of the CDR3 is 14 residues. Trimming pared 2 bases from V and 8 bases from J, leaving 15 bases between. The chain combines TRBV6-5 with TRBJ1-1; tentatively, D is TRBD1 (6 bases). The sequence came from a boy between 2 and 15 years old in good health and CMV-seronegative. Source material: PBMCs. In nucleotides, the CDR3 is TGTGCCAGCAGTTACCATGAGGCCACAGGGGAAGCTTTCTTT. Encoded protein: CASSYHEATGEAFF.